This TCR beta chain derives from a study of T cell repertoires in ileal Crohn's disease. Some clones are missing from TCRdb's copy, which holds only in-frame ones; the method was immunoSEQ multiplex PCR. The sample comprises some 3,100 clones, roughly 83% of which are singletons, and approximately 7.1% rests with the top ten. Indicated time point: inflamed ileum from the surgical specimen. This CDR3 has 12 residues. V dropped 6 bases and J dropped 6 bases, with 9 bases sitting between them. The germline CDR1 and CDR2 sequences are LNHDA and SQIVND (reference sequence). Sequenced material: ileal tissue. The TCR comes from an adult with Crohn's disease. This chain links TRBV19 with TRBJ2-1; D may be TRBD2 (6 bases). This chain's CDR3 is CASSRLVNEQFF. Written as DNA, the CDR3 is TGTGCCAGTAGCCGACTAGTCAATGAGCAGTTCTTC.